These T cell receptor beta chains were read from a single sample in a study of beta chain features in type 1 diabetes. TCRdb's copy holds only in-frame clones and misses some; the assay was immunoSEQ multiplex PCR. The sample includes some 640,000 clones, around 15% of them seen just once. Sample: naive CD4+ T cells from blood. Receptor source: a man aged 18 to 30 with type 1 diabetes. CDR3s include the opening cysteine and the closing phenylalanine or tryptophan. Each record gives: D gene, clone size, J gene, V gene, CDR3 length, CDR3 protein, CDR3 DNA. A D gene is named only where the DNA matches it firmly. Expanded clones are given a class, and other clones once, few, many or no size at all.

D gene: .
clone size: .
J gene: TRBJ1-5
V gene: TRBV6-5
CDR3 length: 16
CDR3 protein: CASSSYKGGGNQPQHF
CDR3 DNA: TGTGCCAGCAGTTCGTACAAGGGCGGTGGCAATCAGCCCCAGCATTTT

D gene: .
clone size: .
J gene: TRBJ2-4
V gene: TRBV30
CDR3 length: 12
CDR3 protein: CAGGLAKNIQYF
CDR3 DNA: TGTGCCGGGGGATTAGCCAAAAACATTCAGTACTTC

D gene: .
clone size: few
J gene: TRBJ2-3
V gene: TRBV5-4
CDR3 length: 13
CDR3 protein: CASSYGPSDTQYF
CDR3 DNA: TGTGCCAGCAGCTACGGACCCTCGGATACGCAGTATTTT

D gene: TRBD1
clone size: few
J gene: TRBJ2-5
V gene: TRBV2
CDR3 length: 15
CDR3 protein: CASSSGTGQYGTQYF
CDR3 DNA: TGTGCCAGCAGTTCCGGGACAGGACAGTACGGGACCCAGTACTTC

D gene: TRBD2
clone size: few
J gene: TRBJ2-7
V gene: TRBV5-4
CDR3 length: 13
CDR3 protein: CALLSGGFYEQYF
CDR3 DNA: TGTGCCCTGCTCTCCGGGGGGTTCTACGAGCAGTACTTC

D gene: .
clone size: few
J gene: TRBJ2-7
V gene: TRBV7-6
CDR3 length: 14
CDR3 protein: CASSLSYRSYEQYF
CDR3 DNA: TGTGCCAGCAGCTTGAGCTACAGGTCCTACGAGCAGTACTTC

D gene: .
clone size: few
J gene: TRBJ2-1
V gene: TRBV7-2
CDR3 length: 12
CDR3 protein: CASSLGVDSKFF
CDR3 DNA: TGTGCCAGCAGCTTAGGAGTAGATTCCAAGTTCTTC

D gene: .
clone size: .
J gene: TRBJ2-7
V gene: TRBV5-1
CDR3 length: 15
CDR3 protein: CASSSAGHWDYEQYF
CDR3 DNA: TGCGCCAGCAGCTCAGCAGGCCACTGGGACTACGAGCAGTACTTC

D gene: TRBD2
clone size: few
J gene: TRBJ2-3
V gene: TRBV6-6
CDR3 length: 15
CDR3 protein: CASRSSGGSQDTQYF
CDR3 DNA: TGTGCCAGCAGAAGTAGCGGGGGGTCCCAAGATACGCAGTATTTT

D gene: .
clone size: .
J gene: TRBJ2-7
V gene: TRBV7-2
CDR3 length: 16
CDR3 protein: CASSLGGRGPPYEQYF
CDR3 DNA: TGTGCCAGCAGCTTGGGCGGCAGGGGACCCCCCTACGAGCAGTACTTC

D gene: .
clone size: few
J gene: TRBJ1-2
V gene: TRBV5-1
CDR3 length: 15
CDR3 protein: CASSQGTSRNYGYTF
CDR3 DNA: TGCGCCAGCAGCCAAGGGACAAGCCGTAACTATGGCTACACCTTC

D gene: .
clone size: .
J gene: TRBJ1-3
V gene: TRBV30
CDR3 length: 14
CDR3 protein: CAWSGTVSGNTIYF
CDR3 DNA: TGTGCCTGGAGTGGAACAGTGTCTGGAAACACCATATATTTT

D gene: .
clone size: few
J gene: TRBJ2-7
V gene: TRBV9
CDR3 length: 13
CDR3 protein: CASSVGAGYEQYF
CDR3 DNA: TGTGCCAGCAGCGTCGGAGCGGGCTACGAGCAGTACTTC

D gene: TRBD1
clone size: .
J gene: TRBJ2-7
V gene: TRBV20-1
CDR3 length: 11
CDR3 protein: CSASGRDREYF
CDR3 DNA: TGCAGTGCTAGTGGGCGGGACAGGGAGTACTTC

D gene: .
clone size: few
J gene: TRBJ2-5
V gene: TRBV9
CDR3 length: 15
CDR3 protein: CASSVGGLKQETQYF
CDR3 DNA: TGTGCCAGCAGCGTAGGGGGTCTGAAACAAGAGACCCAGTACTTC

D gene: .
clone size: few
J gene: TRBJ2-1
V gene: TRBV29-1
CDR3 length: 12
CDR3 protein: CSVAAGNNEQFF
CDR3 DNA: TGCAGCGTTGCGGCTGGCAACAATGAGCAGTTCTTC

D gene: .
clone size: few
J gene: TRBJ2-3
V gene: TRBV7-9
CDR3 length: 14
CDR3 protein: CASSPRRETDTQYF
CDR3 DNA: TGTGCCAGCAGCCCCCGACGTGAGACAGATACGCAGTATTTT

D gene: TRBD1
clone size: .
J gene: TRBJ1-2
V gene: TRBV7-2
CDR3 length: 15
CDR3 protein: CASSSWDRLSYGYTF
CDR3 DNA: TGTGCCAGCAGCTCTTGGGACAGACTATCCTATGGCTACACCTTC

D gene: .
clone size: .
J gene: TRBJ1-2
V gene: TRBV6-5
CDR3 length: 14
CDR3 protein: CASSYSTENYGYTF
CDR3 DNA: TGTGCCAGCAGTTACTCGACAGAAAACTATGGCTACACCTTC

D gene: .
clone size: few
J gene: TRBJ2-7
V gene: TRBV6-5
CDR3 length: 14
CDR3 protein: CASSYGGNLYEQYF
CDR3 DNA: TGTGCCAGCAGTTACGGGGGAAACCTCTACGAGCAGTACTTC

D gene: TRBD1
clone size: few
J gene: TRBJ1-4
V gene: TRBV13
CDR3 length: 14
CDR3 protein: CASSSGTVEEKLFF
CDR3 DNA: TGTGCCAGCAGCTCCGGGACAGTAGAGGAAAAACTGTTTTTT

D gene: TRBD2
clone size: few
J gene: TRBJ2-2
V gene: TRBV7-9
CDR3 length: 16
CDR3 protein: CASSQGLAVNTGELFF
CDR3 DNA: TGTGCCAGCAGCCAGGGACTAGCGGTGAACACCGGGGAGCTGTTTTTT

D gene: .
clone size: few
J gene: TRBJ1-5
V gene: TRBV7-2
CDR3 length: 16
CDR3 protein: CASSLETAYSNQPQHF
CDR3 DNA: TGTGCCAGCAGCTTAGAGACAGCCTATAGCAATCAGCCCCAGCATTTT

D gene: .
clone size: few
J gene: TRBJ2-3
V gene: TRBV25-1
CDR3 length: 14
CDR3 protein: CASTPGGHTDTQYF
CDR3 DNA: TGTGCCAGCACCCCCGGGGGGCACACAGATACGCAGTATTTT

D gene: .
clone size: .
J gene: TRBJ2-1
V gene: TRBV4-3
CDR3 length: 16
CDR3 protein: CASSLVLTSSYNEQFF
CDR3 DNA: TGCGCCAGCAGCCTAGTCCTGACAAGCTCCTACAATGAGCAGTTCTTC

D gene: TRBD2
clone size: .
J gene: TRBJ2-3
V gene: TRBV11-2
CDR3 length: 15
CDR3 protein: CASSLAGGSTDTQYF
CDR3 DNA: TGTGCCAGCAGCTTAGCGGGAGGGAGCACAGATACGCAGTATTTT

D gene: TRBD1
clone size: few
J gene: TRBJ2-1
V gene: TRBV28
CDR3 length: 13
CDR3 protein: CASSWGHQGVLVF
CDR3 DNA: TGTGCCAGCAGCTGGGGACATCAGGGGGTTTTGGTCTTC

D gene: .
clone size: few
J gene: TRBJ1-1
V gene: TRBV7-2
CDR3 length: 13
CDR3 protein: CASSLAMNTEAFF
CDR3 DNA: TGTGCCAGCAGCTTAGCCATGAACACTGAAGCTTTCTTT